This TCR beta chain is drawn from a study of control samples from healthy donors and cancer patients. The length of the CDR3 is 19 residues. V dropped 4 bases and J dropped 0 bases, with 23 bases sitting between them. Germline V gene lookup returns CDR1 SGHRS and CDR2 YFSETQ. Using immunoSEQ multiplex PCR, the repertoire was profiled, and TCRdb retains in-frame clones only, with some absent. The sample comprises about 94,000 clones, less than 95% of which are singletons, and over 3% rests with the top ten. This chain uses TRBV5-1 with TRBJ2-1, with D uncertain. The material sequenced was blood. The source of this sequence is a woman aged 18 to 35 in good health. As DNA, the CDR3 is TGCGCCAGCAGCCGTACGCCCGCGTCGGGCGTAAGCTCCTACAATGAGCAGTTCTTC. Its protein product is CASSRTPASGVSSYNEQFF.